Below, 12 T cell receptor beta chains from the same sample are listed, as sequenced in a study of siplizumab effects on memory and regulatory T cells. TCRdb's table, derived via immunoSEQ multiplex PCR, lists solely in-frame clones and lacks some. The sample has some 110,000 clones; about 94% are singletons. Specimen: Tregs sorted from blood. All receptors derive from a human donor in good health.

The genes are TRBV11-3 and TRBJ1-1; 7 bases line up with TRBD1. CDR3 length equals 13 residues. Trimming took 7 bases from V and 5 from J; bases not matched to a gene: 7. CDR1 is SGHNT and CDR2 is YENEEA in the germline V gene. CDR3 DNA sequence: TGTGCCAGCAACCGACAGGGAGGAACTGAAGCTTTCTTT. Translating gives CASNRQGGTEAFF.

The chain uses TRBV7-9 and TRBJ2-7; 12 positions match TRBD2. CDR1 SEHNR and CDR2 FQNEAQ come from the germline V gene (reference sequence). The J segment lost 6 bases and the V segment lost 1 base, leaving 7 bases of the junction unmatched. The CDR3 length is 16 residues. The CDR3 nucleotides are TGTGCCAGCAGCTTAGTACTAGCGGGAGGTCCCCTCGAGCAGTACTTC. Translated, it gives CASSLVLAGGPLEQYF.

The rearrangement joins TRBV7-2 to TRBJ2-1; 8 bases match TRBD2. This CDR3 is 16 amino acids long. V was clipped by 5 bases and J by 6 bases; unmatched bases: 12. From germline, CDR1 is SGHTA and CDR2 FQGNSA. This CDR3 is CASSTHSGTLANEQFF. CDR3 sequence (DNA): TGTGCCAGCAGCACACATAGCGGGACCCTCGCCAATGAGCAGTTCTTC.

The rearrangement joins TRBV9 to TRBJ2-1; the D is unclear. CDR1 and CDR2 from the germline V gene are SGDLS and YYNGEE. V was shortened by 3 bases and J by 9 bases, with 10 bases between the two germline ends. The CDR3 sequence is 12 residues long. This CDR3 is CASSGLWGEQFF. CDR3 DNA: TGTGCCAGCAGCGGTCTATGGGGTGAGCAGTTCTTC.

CDR3 protein: CASSLVRWNRGLNTEAFF. DNA of the CDR3: TGTGCCAGCAGCTTAGTACGGTGGAACAGGGGGCTGAACACTGAAGCTTTCTTT. The chain links TRBV7-9 to TRBJ1-1, with 9 bases matching TRBD1. This CDR3 comprises 18 residues. The V gene's germline CDR1 is SEHNR and CDR2 FQNEAQ (reference sequence). The ends lost 1 base at V and 0 bases at J; junction bases unmatched: 9.

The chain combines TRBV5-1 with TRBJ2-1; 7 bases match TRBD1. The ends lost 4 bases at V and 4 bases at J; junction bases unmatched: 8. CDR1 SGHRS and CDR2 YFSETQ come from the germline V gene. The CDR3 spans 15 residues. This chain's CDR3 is CASSLRTGLYNEQFF. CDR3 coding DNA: TGCGCCAGCAGCCTTCGGACAGGACTTTACAATGAGCAGTTCTTC. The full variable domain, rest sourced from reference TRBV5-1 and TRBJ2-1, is KAGVTQTPRYLIKTRGQQVTLSCSPISGHRSVSWYQQTPGQGLQFLFEYFSETQRNKGNFPGRFSGRQFSNSRSEMNVSTLELGDSALYLCASSLRTGLYNEQFFGPGTRLTVL.

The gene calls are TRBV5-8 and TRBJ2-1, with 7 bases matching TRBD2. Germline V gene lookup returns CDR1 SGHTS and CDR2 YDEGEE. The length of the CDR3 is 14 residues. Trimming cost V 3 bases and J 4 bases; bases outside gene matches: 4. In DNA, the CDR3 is TGTGCCAGCAGCTCGAAGCGGGATTACAATGAGCAGTTCTTC. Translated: CASSSKRDYNEQFF.

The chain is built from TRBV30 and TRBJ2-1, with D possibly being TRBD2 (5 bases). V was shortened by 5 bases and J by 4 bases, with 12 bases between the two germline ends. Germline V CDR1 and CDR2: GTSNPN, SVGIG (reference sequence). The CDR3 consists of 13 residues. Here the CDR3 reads CAWDAGPYNEQFF. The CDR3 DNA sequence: TGTGCCTGGGACGCGGGCCCGTACAATGAGCAGTTCTTC.

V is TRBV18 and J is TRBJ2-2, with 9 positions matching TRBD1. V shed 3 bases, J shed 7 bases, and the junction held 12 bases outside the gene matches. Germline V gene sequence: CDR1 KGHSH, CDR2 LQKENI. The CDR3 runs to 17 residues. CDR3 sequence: CASSPEDLGTGHGELFF. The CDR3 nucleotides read TGTGCCAGCTCACCGGAAGACCTCGGGACAGGGCACGGGGAGCTGTTTTTT.

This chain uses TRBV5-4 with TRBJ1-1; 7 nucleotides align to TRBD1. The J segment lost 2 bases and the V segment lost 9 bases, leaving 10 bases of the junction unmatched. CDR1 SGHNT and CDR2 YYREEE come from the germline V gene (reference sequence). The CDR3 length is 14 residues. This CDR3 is CATGKGADNTEAFF. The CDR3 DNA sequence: TGTGCCACGGGGAAGGGGGCTGATAACACTGAAGCTTTCTTT. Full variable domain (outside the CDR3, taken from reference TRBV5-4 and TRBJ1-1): ETGVTQSPTHLIKTRGQQVTLRCSSQSGHNTVSWYQQALGQGPQFIFQYYREEENGRGNFPPRFSGLQFPNYSSELNVNALELDDSALYLCATGKGADNTEAFFGQGTRLTVV.

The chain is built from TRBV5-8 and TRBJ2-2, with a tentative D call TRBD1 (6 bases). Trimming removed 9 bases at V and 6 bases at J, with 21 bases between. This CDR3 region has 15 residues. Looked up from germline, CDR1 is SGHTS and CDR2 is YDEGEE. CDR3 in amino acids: CATAPTGRHSGELFF. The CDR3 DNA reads TGTGCCACCGCCCCGACAGGCCGGCACTCCGGGGAGCTGTTTTTT.

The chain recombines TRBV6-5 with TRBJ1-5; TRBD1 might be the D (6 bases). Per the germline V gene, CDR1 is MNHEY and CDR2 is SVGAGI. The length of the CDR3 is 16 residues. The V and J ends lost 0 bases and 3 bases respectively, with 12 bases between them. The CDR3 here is CASSYSSGGHNQPQHF. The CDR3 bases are TGTGCCAGCAGTTACTCCTCGGGGGGACACAATCAGCCCCAGCATTTT.